This TCR beta chain is from a study of blood T cell repertoires in COVID-19. This clone has just one count. TCRdb keeps only in-frame clones here, not all; method: immunoSEQ multiplex PCR. The sample records 150,000 or so clones, roughly nine tenths being singletons. The CDR3 is 14 residues long. The V end was cut by 6 bases, the J end by 0 bases, with 9 bases between. The V gene's germline CDR1 is LNHDA and CDR2 SQIVND (reference sequence). The TCR comes from a man aged 55 to 70 with active or convalescent COVID-19. The chain carries TRBV19 and TRBJ1-3, with D unclear. Sequenced material: peripheral blood. CDR3 sequence reads: CASRSGSSGNTIYF. CDR3 nucleotide sequence: TGTGCCAGTAGGAGCGGGAGCTCTGGAAACACCATATATTTT.